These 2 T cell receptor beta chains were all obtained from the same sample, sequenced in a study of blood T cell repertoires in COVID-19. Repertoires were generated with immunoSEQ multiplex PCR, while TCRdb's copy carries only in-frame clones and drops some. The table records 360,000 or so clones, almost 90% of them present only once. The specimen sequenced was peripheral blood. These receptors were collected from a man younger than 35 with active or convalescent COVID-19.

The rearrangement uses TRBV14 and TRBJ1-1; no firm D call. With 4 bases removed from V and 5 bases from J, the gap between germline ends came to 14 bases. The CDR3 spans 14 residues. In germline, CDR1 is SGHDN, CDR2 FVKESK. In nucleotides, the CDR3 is TGTGCCAGCAGCCTAAGCGGAGGTCGGACTGAAGCTTTCTTT. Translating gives CASSLSGGRTEAFF.

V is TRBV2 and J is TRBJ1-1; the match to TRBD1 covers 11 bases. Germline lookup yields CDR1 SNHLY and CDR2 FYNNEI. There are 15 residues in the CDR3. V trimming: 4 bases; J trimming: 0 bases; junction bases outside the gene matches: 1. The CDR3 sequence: CASSGTGGLNTEAFF. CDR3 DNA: TGTGCCAGCAGTGGGACAGGGGGCTTGAACACTGAAGCTTTCTTT.